Reported below is one T cell receptor beta chain. The CDR3 is made up of 13 amino acids. The ends were cut back, 1 base at V and 4 bases at J, with 6 bases in the middle. Germline assignment: CDR1 SGDLS and CDR2 YYNGEE. The sample comes from a study of T cell changes during pregnancy in multiple sclerosis. Clones were read by immunoSEQ multiplex PCR, and TCRdb kept only the in-frame ones, dropping some. The profile covers about 70,000 clones, with approximately 92% appearing a single time and approximately 3% taken by the ten largest. This specimen was CD8+ T cells from peripheral blood mononuclear cells, taken in the third trimester of pregnancy. This TCR derives from a female donor in good health, enrolled as a control in a pregnancy study. V and J are TRBV9 and TRBJ2-1; the D is unclear. CDR3 nucleotides: TGTGCCAGCAGCGTAAGCCTGTACAATGAGCAGTTCTTC. Translation: CASSVSLYNEQFF.